This T cell receptor (beta chain) derives from a study of patients and donors after allogeneic stem cell transplantation. Losses at the gene ends were 4 bases for V and 5 bases for J; bases not matched to a gene: 8. Germline V gene lookup returns CDR1 MDHEN and CDR2 SYDVKM. The CDR3 has 14 residues. One entry per CDR3 protein results from TCRdb running MiXCR on the RT-PCR reads. The sample has more than 150,000 distinct CDR3 sequences; more than 35% are singletons. The sample consisted of blood, either unsorted or a sorted T cell fraction (not recorded which). The receptor was isolated from a human donor who was either an allogeneic HSCT recipient or a stem cell or donor lymphocyte infusion donor (not recorded which). It is not recorded whose cells these are; they may come from a transplant donor. V and J are TRBV28 and TRBJ2-7; 7 bases agree with TRBD1. CDR3: CASSSSTGSHEQYF. In DNA, the CDR3 is TGTGCCAGCAGTTCCTCGACAGGGTCCCACGAGCAGTACTTC.